One and the same sample provided the 22 T cell receptor beta chains below, sequenced in a study of OX40 agonist ivuxolimab in advanced cancers. Measured with immunoSEQ multiplex PCR; TCRdb has only the in-frame clones, and not every one. The sample has around 55,000 clones; 77% are singletons. This specimen was CD4+ or CD8+ T cells sorted from blood, taken in a trial of the OX40 agonist ivuxolimab. All receptors come from an adult with an advanced solid tumor such as melanoma, head and neck, liver or kidney cancer.

The chain carries TRBV5-1 and TRBJ1-4; D remains unclear. The CDR3 consists of 15 residues. Trimming stripped 2 bases from V and 4 bases from J, with 12 bases between. CDR1 and CDR2 from the germline V gene are SGHRS and YFSETQ. The CDR3 protein is CASSLVKRDNEKLFF. CDR3 DNA: TGCGCCAGCAGCTTAGTGAAACGAGATAATGAAAAACTGTTTTTT.

The rearrangement joins TRBV27 to TRBJ2-7; TRBD1 matches 12 bases. After removal of 10 bases from V and 7 bases from J, the junction contained 8 bases not matched to a gene. Germline V CDR1 and CDR2: MNHEY, SMNVEV (reference sequence). CDR3 length: 13 amino acids. The CDR3, as DNA: TGTGCCACCTCGGGACAGGGGGCGCGGGAGCAGTACTTC. Encoded protein: CATSGQGAREQYF.

The chain has TRBV12-5 and TRBJ1-5; 9 nucleotides line up with TRBD1. CDR3 length: 13 amino acids. In germline, CDR1 is LGHNT, CDR2 FRNRAP. The V and J ends lost 6 bases and 7 bases, in that order; junction bases with no gene match: 4. Here the CDR3 DNA reads TGTGCTAGTGGCCGACAGGGGGACCAGCCCCAGCATTTT. As protein: CASGRQGDQPQHF.

Concerning this clone: At one boundary the junction diverges from the germline segment, which might be a read error. The sample contains more than one DNA sequence encoding this CDR3. V and J are TRBV19 and TRBJ2-1; 11 bases are shared with TRBD2. There are 15 residues in the CDR3. Germline assignment: CDR1 LNHDA and CDR2 SQIVND (reference sequence). CDR3 loop: CASSIAGGGYNEQFF. Here the CDR3 DNA reads TGTGCCAGTAGCATAGCGGGAGGGGGGTACAATGAGCAGTTCTTC.

The V call is TRBV14, the J call TRBJ2-7; D tentatively fits TRBD1 or TRBD2 (5 bases each). With 0 bases removed from V and 0 bases from J, the gap between germline ends came to 15 bases. The V gene's germline CDR1 is SGHDN and CDR2 FVKESK. CDR3 length: 17 residues. The CDR3, as DNA: TGTGCCAGCAGCCAAGATTGGCCTTGGGGGAGCTCCTACGAGCAGTACTTC. It yields the protein CASSQDWPWGSSYEQYF. Combining the CDR3 with reference TRBV14 and TRBJ2-7 gives the whole variable domain EAGVTQFPSHSVIEKGQTVTLRCDPISGHDNLYWYRRVMGKEIKFLLHFVKESKQDESGMPNNRFLAERTGGTYSTLKVQPAELEDSGVYFCASSQDWPWGSSYEQYFGPGTRLTVT.

This chain uses TRBV5-4 with TRBJ2-5; TRBD2 aligns across 12 bases. The CDR3 sequence is 15 residues long. Germline V lookup: CDR1 SGHNT, CDR2 YYREEE (reference sequence). V lost 0 bases to trimming and J lost 5 bases; unmatched junction nucleotides: 2. The CDR3 is CASSLGLAGVETQYF. Here the CDR3 DNA reads TGTGCCAGCAGCTTGGGACTAGCGGGGGTCGAGACCCAGTACTTC.

This chain uses TRBV5-1 with TRBJ2-7, with D maybe TRBD2 (6 bases). CDR1 is SGHRS and CDR2 is YFSETQ in the germline V gene. V lost 4 bases to trimming and J lost 0 bases, with 14 bases between them. The CDR3 extends over 15 amino acids. The CDR3 region is CASSPTSRSSYEQYF. DNA for the CDR3: TGCGCCAGCAGCCCAACTAGCCGAAGCTCCTACGAGCAGTACTTC.

In its sample, this clone was seen a few times. V usage is TRBV27 and J usage is TRBJ2-7; 11 bases line up with TRBD2. The trim removed 8 bases at V and 10 bases at J, leaving 10 bases unmatched. CDR3 size: 13 residues. The germline V gene has CDR1 MNHEY and CDR2 SMNVEV (reference sequence). The CDR3 reads CASRGLAAPQQYF. CDR3 sequence (DNA): TGTGCCAGCCGGGGACTAGCGGCACCCCAACAGTACTTC.

V gene TRBV5-1 combines with J gene TRBJ1-3; 7 bases match TRBD1. CDR3 length: 15 amino acids. V trimming: 4 bases; J trimming: 2 bases; junction bases outside the gene matches: 6. The germline gives CDR1 SGHRS, CDR2 YFSETQ. The DNA of the CDR3 is TGCGCCAGCAGCCTGACGACAGGGACTGGAAACACCATATATTTT. It is translated as CASSLTTGTGNTIYF.

The CDR3 nucleotides are TGTGCCAGCAGATTACAGGGATCAGGTCAGCCCCAGCATTTT. As protein: CASRLQGSGQPQHF. This chain joins TRBV27 and TRBJ1-5; tentatively, D is TRBD1 (6 bases). V was trimmed by 6 bases and J by 6 bases, leaving 15 bases between them. Looked up from germline, CDR1 is MNHEY and CDR2 is SMNVEV (reference sequence). The CDR3 length is 14 residues.

The V gene is TRBV7-9, the J gene TRBJ1-5, with D perhaps TRBD1 (6 bases). Per the germline V gene, CDR1 is SEHNR and CDR2 is FQNEAQ (reference sequence). This CDR3 has 16 amino acids. Trimming took off 3 bases at V and 4 bases at J, with 16 bases between the two ends. The chain's CDR3 is CASSLGYQGSNQPQHF. CDR3 DNA sequence: TGTGCCAGCAGCTTGGGGTACCAGGGGTCTAATCAGCCCCAGCATTTT. Full variable domain (missing parts from reference TRBV7-9 and TRBJ1-5): DTGVSQNPRHKITKRGQNVTFRCDPISEHNRLYWYRQTLGQGPEFLTYFQNEAQLEKSRLLSDRFSAERPKGSFSTLEIQRTEQGDSAMYLCASSLGYQGSNQPQHFGDGTRLSIL.

The chain combines TRBV5-1 with TRBJ2-7, with D possibly being TRBD1 (6 bases). This CDR3 region has 14 residues. The V and J ends lost 4 bases and 3 bases respectively, with 14 bases between them. CDR1 is SGHRS, CDR2 YFSETQ, per germline. CDR3 protein: CASSQQGGSYEQYF. The CDR3 DNA is TGCGCCAGCAGCCAACAGGGTGGAAGCTACGAGCAGTACTTC.

The V and J genes are TRBV4-1 and TRBJ1-4; D is possibly TRBD1 (5 bases). The CDR3 has 15 residues. CDR1 is MGHRA and CDR2 is YSYEKL in the germline V gene. Trimming took 4 bases from V and 4 from J, leaving 13 bases between them. CDR3 protein: CASSPPGLFNEKLFF. The CDR3 nucleotides read TGCGCCAGCAGCCCGCCGGGACTGTTTAATGAAAAACTGTTTTTT.

By frequency in the sample, this clone is medium-sized. The V gene is TRBV11-2, the J gene TRBJ1-1, with D possibly being TRBD1 (5 bases). The length of the CDR3 is 14 residues. Germline CDR1 reads SGHAT; CDR2 reads FQNNGV. Deletions cut 7 bases from V and 0 bases from J, with 12 bases between. CDR3 sequence: CASTAGQVNTEAFF. The CDR3 region has the DNA TGTGCCAGCACCGCGGGGCAGGTGAACACTGAAGCTTTCTTT.

The sample holds one count of this clone. The gene calls are TRBV7-9 and TRBJ2-7, with 10 bases aligning to TRBD2. The CDR3 is made up of 13 amino acids. The V segment lost 4 bases and the J segment 9 bases; nucleotides outside the gene matches: 6. Germline V CDR1 and CDR2: SEHNR, FQNEAQ (reference sequence). The CDR3 spells CASSSELAGGQYF. The CDR3 nucleotides read TGTGCCAGCAGCTCCGAATTAGCGGGAGGGCAGTACTTC.

The rearrangement links TRBV15 to TRBJ1-1, with D possibly TRBD1 on 6 matching bases. The V and J ends lost 0 bases and 0 bases respectively, with 11 bases between them. This CDR3 is 16 amino acids long. Per germline, CDR1 LNHNV and CDR2 YYDKDF (reference sequence). CDR3 sequence: CATSREVNRVNTEAFF. In nucleotides, the CDR3 is TGTGCCACCAGCAGAGAAGTGAACAGGGTGAACACTGAAGCTTTCTTT.

This sequence joins TRBV19 and TRBJ2-5, with D unresolved. This CDR3 has 13 amino acids. The V end lost 1 base, the J end lost 5 bases, and 8 bases lay between the germline ends. In germline, CDR1 is LNHDA, CDR2 SQIVND (reference sequence). CDR3 loop: CASSIGGPETQYF. The CDR3 DNA reads as TGTGCCAGTAGTATAGGTGGCCCGGAGACCCAGTACTTC.

The gene calls are TRBV7-9 and TRBJ1-1; D is unclear. This CDR3 has 15 residues. CDR1 and CDR2 (germline): SEHNR, FQNEAQ (reference sequence). Trimming removed 5 bases from V and 0 bases from J, with 13 bases in between. This chain's CDR3 is CASSPNTMMNTEAFF. The CDR3 coding sequence is TGTGCCAGCAGCCCAAACACGATGATGAACACTGAAGCTTTCTTT.

This clone was detected once. J is TRBJ1-2 and V is TRBV18, with D possibly TRBD1 on 6 matching bases. This CDR3 is built from 14 residues. V was shortened by 3 bases and J by 6 bases, with 14 bases between the two germline ends. Germline-derived CDR1 and CDR2 are KGHSH and LQKENI. The CDR3 region has the DNA TGTGCCAGCTCACCGTTCGGGGGGCTCAATGGCTACACCTTC. This codes for CASSPFGGLNGYTF.

This clone has a handful of counts. The chain couples TRBV20-1 to TRBJ2-1, with 9 bases matching TRBD1. CDR3 length: 9 amino acids. In germline, CDR1 is DFQATT, CDR2 SNEGSKA (reference sequence). The CDR3 here is CRPGQGPFF. CDR3 bases: TGCAGGCCGGGACAGGGTCCGTTCTTC.

Only a few counts were recorded for this clone. This chain joins TRBV5-1 and TRBJ1-5, with D possibly TRBD1 on 5 matching bases. This CDR3 region has 15 residues. Germline-derived CDR1 and CDR2 are SGHRS and YFSETQ. V was trimmed by 1 base and J by 1 base, leaving 9 bases between them. The chain's CDR3 is CASSLSGASNQPQHF. CDR3 sequence (DNA): TGCGCCAGCAGCTTGTCCGGGGCGAGCAATCAGCCCCAGCATTTT.

CDR3 in amino acids: CASSRGQVLNEKLFF. Written as DNA, the CDR3 is TGTGCCAGCAGTCGCGGACAGGTCCTTAATGAAAAACTGTTTTTT. J is TRBJ1-4 and V is TRBV28, with TRBD1 identical over 7 bases. Trimming at V came to 5 bases and at J to 4 bases, leaving 7 bases not matched to a gene. The germline gives CDR1 MDHEN, CDR2 SYDVKM. The CDR3 consists of 15 residues. The whole variable domain, remainder taken from reference TRBV28 and TRBJ1-4, is DVKVTQSSRYLVKRTGEKVFLECVQDMDHENMFWYRQDPGLGLRLIYFSYDVKMKEKGDIPEGYSVSREKKERFSLILESASTNQTSMYLCASSRGQVLNEKLFFGSGTQLSVL.